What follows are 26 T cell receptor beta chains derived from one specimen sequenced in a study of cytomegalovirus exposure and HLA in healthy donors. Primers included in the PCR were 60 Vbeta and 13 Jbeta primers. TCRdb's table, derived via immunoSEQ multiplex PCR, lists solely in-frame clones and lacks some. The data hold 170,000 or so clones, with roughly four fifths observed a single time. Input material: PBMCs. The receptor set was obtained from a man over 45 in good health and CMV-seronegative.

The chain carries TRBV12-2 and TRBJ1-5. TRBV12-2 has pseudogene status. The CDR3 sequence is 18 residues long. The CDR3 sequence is CASRERGGQMNSNQPQHF. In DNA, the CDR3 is TGTGCAAGTCGCGAACGGGGGGGGCAGATGAATAGCAATCAGCCCCAGCATTTT.

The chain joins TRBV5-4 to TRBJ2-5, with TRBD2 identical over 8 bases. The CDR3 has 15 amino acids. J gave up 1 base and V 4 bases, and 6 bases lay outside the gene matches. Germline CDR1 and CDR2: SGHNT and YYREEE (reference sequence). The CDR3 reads CASSDPGGAQETQYF. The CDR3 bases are TGTGCCAGCAGCGACCCCGGGGGGGCCCAAGAGACCCAGTACTTC.

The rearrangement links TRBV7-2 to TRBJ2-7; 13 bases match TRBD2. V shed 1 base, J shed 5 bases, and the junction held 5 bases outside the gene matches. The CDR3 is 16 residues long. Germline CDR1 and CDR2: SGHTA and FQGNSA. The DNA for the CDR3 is TGTGCCAGCAGCTTAGGGGGGACTAGCGGGGCTAACGAGCAGTACTTC. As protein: CASSLGGTSGANEQYF.

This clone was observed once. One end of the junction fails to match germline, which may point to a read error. The CDR3 coding sequence is TGTGCCAGCAGCCTAGCGGGGAGGAGGGAGACCTATGGCTACACCTTC. This encodes CASSLAGRRETYGYTF. The V gene is TRBV7-9, the J gene TRBJ1-2; no clear D gene. Looked up from germline, CDR1 is SEHNR and CDR2 is FQNEAQ (reference sequence). The CDR3 length is 16 residues.

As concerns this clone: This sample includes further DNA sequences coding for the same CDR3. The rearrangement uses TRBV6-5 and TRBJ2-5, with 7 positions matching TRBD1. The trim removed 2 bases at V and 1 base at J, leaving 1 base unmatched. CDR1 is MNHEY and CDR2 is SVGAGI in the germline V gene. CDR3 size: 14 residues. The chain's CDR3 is CASSYGTAQETQYF. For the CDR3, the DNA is TGTGCCAGCAGTTACGGGACAGCCCAAGAGACCCAGTACTTC.

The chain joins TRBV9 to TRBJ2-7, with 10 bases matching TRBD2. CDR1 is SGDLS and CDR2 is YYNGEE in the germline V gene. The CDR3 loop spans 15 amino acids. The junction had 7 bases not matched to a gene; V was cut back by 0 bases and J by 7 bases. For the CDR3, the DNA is TGTGCCAGCAGCGTAGAACTAGCGGGGCCCCTGGAGCAGTACTTC. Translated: CASSVELAGPLEQYF. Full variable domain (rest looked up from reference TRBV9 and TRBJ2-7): DSGVTQTPKHLITATGQRVTLRCSPRSGDLSVYWYQQSLDQGLQFLIQYYNGEERAKGNILERFSAQQFPDLHSELNLSSLELGDSALYFCASSVELAGPLEQYFGPGTRLTVT.

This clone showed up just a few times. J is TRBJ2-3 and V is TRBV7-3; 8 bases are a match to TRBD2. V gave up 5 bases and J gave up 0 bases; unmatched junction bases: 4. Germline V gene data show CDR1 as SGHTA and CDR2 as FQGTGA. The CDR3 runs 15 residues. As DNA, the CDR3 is TGTGCCAGCAGCCCCTCGGGGGGGAGCACAGATACGCAGTATTTT. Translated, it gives CASSPSGGSTDTQYF.

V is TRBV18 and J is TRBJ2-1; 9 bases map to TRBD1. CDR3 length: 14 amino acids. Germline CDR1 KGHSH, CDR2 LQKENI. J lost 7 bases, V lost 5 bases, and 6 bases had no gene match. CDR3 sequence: CASSAGQGGNEQFF. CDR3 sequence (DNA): TGTGCCAGCTCAGCGGGACAGGGAGGGAATGAGCAGTTCTTC. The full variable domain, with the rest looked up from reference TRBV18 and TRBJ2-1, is NAGVMQNPRHLVRRRGQEARLRCSPMKGHSHVYWYRQLPEEGLKFMVYLQKENIIDESGMPKERFSAEFPKEGPSILRIQQVVRGDSAAYFCASSAGQGGNEQFFGPGTRLTVL.

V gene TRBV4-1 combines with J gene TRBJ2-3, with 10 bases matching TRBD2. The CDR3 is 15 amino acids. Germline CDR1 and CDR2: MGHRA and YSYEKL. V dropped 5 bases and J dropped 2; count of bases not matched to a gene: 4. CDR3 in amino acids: CASSDSGRSTDTQYF. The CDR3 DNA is TGCGCCAGCAGCGATAGCGGGAGGTCCACAGATACGCAGTATTTT.

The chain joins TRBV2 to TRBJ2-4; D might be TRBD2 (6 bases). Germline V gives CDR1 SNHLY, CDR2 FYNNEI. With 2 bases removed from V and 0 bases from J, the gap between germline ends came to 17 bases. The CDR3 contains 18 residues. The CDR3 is CASSERDRAGRAKNIQYF. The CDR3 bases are TGTGCCAGCAGTGAACGAGATAGGGCGGGGAGAGCCAAAAACATTCAGTACTTC. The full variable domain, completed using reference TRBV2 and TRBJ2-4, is EPEVTQTPSHQVTQMGQEVILRCVPISNHLYFYWYRQILGQKVEFLVSFYNNEISEKSEIFDDQFSVERPDGSNFTLKIRSTKLEDSAMYFCASSERDRAGRAKNIQYFGAGTRLSVL.

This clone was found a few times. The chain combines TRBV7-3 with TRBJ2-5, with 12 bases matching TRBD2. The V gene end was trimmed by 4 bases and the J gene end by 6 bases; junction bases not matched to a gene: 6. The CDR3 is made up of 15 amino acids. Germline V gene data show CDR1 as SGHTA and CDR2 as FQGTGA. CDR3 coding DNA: TGTGCCAGCAGCTCGGGACTAGCGGGCCCCCAGACCCAGTACTTC. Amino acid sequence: CASSSGLAGPQTQYF.

The CDR3 DNA reads as TGTGCCAGCAGCTCGGGACTAGCTCTGAGTTACAATGAGCAGTTCTTC. Translated, it gives CASSSGLALSYNEQFF. The V call is TRBV7-2, the J call TRBJ2-1, with TRBD2 identical over 9 bases. Germline V CDR1 and CDR2: SGHTA, FQGNSA. J gave up 4 bases and V 4 bases, and 8 bases lay outside the gene matches. CDR3 length equals 16 residues.

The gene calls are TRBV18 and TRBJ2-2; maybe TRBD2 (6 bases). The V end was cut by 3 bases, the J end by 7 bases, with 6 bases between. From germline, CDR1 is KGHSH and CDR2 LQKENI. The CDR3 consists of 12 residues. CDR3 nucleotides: TGTGCCAGCTCACCGGGAGGCGGGGAGCTGTTTTTT. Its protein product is CASSPGGGELFF.

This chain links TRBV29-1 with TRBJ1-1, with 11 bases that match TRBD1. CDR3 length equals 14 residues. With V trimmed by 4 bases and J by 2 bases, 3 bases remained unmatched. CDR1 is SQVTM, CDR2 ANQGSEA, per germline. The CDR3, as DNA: TGCAGCGTTGTAAGGACAGGGGGCAACACTGAAGCTTTCTTT. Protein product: CSVVRTGGNTEAFF.

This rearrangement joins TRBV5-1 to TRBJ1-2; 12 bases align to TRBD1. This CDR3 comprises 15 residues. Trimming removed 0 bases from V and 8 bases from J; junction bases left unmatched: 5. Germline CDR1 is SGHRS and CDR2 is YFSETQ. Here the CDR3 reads CASSLVSGTGGGYTF. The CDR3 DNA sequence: TGCGCCAGCAGCTTGGTCTCCGGGACAGGGGGCGGCTACACCTTC.

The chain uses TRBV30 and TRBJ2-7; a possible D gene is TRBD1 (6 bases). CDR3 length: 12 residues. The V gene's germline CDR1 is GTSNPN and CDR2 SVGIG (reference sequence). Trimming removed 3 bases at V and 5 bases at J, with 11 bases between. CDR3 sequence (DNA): TGTGCCTGGAGCCGGACAGTCAACGAGCAGTACTTC. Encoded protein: CAWSRTVNEQYF.

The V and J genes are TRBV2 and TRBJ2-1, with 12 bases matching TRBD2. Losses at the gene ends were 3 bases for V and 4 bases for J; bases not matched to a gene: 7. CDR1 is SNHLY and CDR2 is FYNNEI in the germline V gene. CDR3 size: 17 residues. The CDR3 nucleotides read TGTGCCAGCAGTGACCTAGCGGGGGGGCGAGCGTACAATGAGCAGTTCTTC. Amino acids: CASSDLAGGRAYNEQFF.

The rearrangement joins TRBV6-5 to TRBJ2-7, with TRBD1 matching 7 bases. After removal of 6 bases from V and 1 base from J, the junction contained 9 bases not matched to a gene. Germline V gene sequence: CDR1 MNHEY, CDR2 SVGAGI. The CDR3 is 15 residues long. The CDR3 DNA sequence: TGTGCCAGCAGAGCCCGGACAGGTGGATCCTACGAGCAGTACTTC. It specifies CASRARTGGSYEQYF.

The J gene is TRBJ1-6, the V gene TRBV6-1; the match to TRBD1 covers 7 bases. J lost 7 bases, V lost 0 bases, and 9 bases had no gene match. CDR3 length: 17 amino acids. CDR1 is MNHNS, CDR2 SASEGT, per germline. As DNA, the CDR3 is TGTGCCAGCAGTGAAGCGCAGAGACAGGGCGGGAATTCACCCCTCCACTTT. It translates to CASSEAQRQGGNSPLHF.

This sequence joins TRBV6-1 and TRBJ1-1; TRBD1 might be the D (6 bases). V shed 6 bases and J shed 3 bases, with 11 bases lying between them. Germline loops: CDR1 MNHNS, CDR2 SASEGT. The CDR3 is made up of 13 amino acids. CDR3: CASRVKGDTEAFF. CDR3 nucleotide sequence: TGTGCCAGCAGGGTCAAGGGGGACACTGAAGCTTTCTTT.

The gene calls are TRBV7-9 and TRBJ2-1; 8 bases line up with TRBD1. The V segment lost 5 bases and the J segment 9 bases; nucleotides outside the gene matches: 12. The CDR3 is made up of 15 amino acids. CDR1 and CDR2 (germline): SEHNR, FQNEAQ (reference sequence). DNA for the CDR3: TGTGCCAGCAGCCCAGGACAGGGCAGTATTTCTGAGCAGTTCTTC. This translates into CASSPGQGSISEQFF. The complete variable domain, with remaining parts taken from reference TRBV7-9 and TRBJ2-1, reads DTGVSQNPRHKITKRGQNVTFRCDPISEHNRLYWYRQTLGQGPEFLTYFQNEAQLEKSRLLSDRFSAERPKGSFSTLEIQRTEQGDSAMYLCASSPGQGSISEQFFGPGTRLTVL.

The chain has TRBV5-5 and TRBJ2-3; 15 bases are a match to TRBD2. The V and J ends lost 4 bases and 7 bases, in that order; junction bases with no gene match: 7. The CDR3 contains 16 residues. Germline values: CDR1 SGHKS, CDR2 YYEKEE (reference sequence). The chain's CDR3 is CASSPWTSGGANTQYF. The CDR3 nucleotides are TGTGCCAGCAGCCCATGGACTAGCGGGGGGGCCAATACGCAGTATTTT.

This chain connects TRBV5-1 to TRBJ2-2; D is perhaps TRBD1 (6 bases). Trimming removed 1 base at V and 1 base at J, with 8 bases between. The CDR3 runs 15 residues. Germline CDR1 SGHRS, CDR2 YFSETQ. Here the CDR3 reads CASSLRTENTGELFF. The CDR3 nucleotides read TGCGCCAGCAGCTTGCGGACAGAGAACACCGGGGAGCTGTTTTTT.

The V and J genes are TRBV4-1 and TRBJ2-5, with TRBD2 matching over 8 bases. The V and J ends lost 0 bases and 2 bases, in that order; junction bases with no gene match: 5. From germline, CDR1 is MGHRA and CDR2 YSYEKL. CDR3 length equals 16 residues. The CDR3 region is CASSQDRGLAQETQYF. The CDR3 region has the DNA TGCGCCAGCAGCCAAGATCGAGGACTAGCACAAGAGACCCAGTACTTC.

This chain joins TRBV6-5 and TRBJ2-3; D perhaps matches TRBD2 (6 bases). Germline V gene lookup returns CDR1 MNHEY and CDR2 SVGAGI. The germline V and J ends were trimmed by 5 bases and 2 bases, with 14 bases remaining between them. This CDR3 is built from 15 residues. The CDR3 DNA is TGTGCCAGCAGTCGCCTCGGGAGTTCCACAGATACGCAGTATTTT. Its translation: CASSRLGSSTDTQYF.

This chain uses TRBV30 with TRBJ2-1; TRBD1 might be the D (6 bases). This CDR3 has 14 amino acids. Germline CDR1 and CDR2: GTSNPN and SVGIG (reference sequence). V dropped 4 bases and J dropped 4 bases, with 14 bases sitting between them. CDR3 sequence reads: CAWKGQIVYNEQFF. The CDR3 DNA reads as TGTGCCTGGAAGGGACAAATCGTTTACAATGAGCAGTTCTTC.